Following are 10 T cell receptor beta chains from one sample sequenced in a study of human T cells and chemical hapten exposure (dated by TCRdb to 2020 to 2023). Total RNA was extracted from unfractionated whole blood collected in Tempus Blood RNA tubes. The library was generated by 5' RACE. TCRdb records Illumina MiSeq as the sequencer. The raw public reads went through TCRdb reprocessing: fastp at Q25, MiXCR clone calling, in-frame beta chains kept. Rows are combined by CDR3 protein, so each entry shows the most common genes and DNA. The table for this sample lists 65,000 to 95,000 distinct CDR3 sequences; 7% to 8% of them were counted only once. The top ten clones comprise over 2% of the sample. These receptors all stem from a male donor in good health.

The gene calls are TRBV7-8 and TRBJ1-2, with D perhaps TRBD1 (6 bases). From germline, CDR1 is SGHVS and CDR2 FQNEAQ. This CDR3 has 14 residues. V was trimmed by 5 bases and J by 6 bases, leaving 16 bases between them. CDR3 DNA sequence: TGTGCCAGCAGCCAGTCAACAGGGTTCCATGGCTACACCTTC. This codes for CASSQSTGFHGYTF.

This clonotype was found a few times. The genes are TRBV6-6 and TRBJ1-1; tentative D call: TRBD1 (5 bases). The germline gives CDR1 MNHNY, CDR2 SVGAGI (reference sequence). The V end lost 8 bases, the J end lost 2 bases, and 9 bases lay between the germline ends. The CDR3 spans 12 residues. In DNA, the CDR3 is TGTGCCAGCGGGGCAGGTAACACTGAAGCTTTCTTT. Translation gives CASGAGNTEAFF.

This clonotype was seen many times. This sequence joins TRBV4-1 and TRBJ1-5; tentatively, D is TRBD1 (5 bases). The CDR3 loop spans 13 amino acids. In germline, CDR1 is MGHRA, CDR2 YSYEKL. V lost 2 bases, J lost 7 bases, and 9 bases lay in between. The CDR3, as DNA: TGCGCCAGCAGCCAATTGGGGGAGCAGCCCCAGCATTTT. It encodes CASSQLGEQPQHF.

The rearrangement uses TRBV20-1 and TRBJ1-1; D not certain. The CDR3 loop spans 16 amino acids. Per the germline V gene, CDR1 is DFQATT and CDR2 is SNEGSKA (reference sequence). V lost 5 bases and J 1 base, leaving 20 bases between the germline ends. The CDR3 DNA sequence: TGCAGTGCTCAAGGAAAGCGGCGCCAGGAGAACACTGAAGCTTTCTTT. Its translation is CSAQGKRRQENTEAFF.

The V and J genes are TRBV29-1 and TRBJ2-3; 8 bases agree with TRBD2. CDR3 length: 14 residues. J was trimmed by 4 bases and V by 6 bases; bases with no gene match: 9. Germline-derived CDR1 and CDR2 are SQVTM and ANQGSEA. The CDR3 nucleotides read TGCAGCGTCGAAAGCGGGAGCGGCTCAGATACGCAGTATTTT. This translates into CSVESGSGSDTQYF.

This clonotype was recorded many times. V is TRBV19 and J is TRBJ2-1, with TRBD2 as a possible D gene (5 bases). The germline V gene has CDR1 LNHDA and CDR2 SQIVND (reference sequence). The CDR3 spans 11 residues. V shed 10 bases and J shed 8 bases, with 12 bases lying between them. CDR3 loop: CATTLRDEQFF. Here the CDR3 DNA reads TGTGCCACCACACTGCGGGATGAGCAGTTCTTC.

The table lists this clonotype with a few counts. V is TRBV12-3 or TRBV12-4 and J is TRBJ2-1, with 12 bases matching TRBD1. CDR3 length: 15 amino acids. V was clipped by 4 bases and J by 10 bases; unmatched bases: 8. The CDR3 loop reads CASSSGGTGGSEQFF. CDR3 sequence (DNA): TGTGCCAGCAGTTCGGGAGGGACAGGGGGCAGCGAGCAGTTCTTC.

This clonotype was recorded at least ten times. The chain links TRBV6-1 to TRBJ1-5, with 9 bases matching TRBD1. CDR3 length equals 13 residues. J was trimmed by 6 bases and V by 8 bases; bases with no gene match: 5. Germline CDR1 MNHNS, CDR2 SASEGT. The CDR3 loop reads CASSTGGSQPQHF. CDR3 DNA: TGTGCCAGCTCGACAGGGGGTAGTCAGCCCCAGCATTTT.

This clonotype was picked up many times. This sequence joins TRBV29-1 and TRBJ2-2; the D is unclear. V was clipped by 4 bases and J by 5 bases, with 11 bases between them. The V gene's germline CDR1 is SQVTM and CDR2 ANQGSEA. This CDR3 spans 13 amino acids. The CDR3 sequence: CSVGEWRTGELFF. CDR3 DNA sequence: TGCAGCGTTGGAGAGTGGAGAACCGGGGAGCTGTTTTTT.

This clonotype showed up just a few times. This chain uses TRBV6-6 with TRBJ1-3; D not resolved. This CDR3 has 11 amino acids. The V end lost 11 bases, the J end lost 8 bases, and 13 bases lay between the germline ends. Germline CDR1 MNHNY, CDR2 SVGAGI (reference sequence). The CDR3 DNA sequence: TGTGCCGGACCCCAAGCGGACACCATATATTTT. This codes for CAGPQADTIYF.